These 27 T cell receptor beta chains originate from one sample sequenced in a study of cytomegalovirus exposure and HLA in healthy donors. The study ran its PCR with 60 Vbeta and 13 Jbeta primers. The repertoire was sequenced with immunoSEQ multiplex PCR; TCRdb's copy has only in-frame clones and lacks some. Here the sample spans hundreds of thousands of clones, 82% being singletons. The sequenced sample consisted of PBMCs. The receptors here all came from a man aged 35 to 55 in good health and CMV-seropositive.

The rearrangement joins TRBV30 to TRBJ1-3; D gene ambiguous. CDR1 GTSNPN and CDR2 SVGIG come from the germline V gene (reference sequence). The V and J ends lost 0 bases and 2 bases respectively, with 14 bases between them. CDR3 length: 16 amino acids. The CDR3 spells CAWSVRAGSAGNTIYF. CDR3 nucleotides: TGTGCCTGGAGTGTAAGGGCGGGAAGCGCTGGAAACACCATATATTTT. Drawing the rest from reference TRBV30 and TRBJ1-3, the complete variable domain is SQTIHQWPATLVQPVGSPLSLECTVEGTSNPNLYWYRQAAGRGLQLLFYSVGIGQISSEVPQNLSASRPQDRQFILSSKKLLLSDSGFYLCAWSVRAGSAGNTIYFGEGSWLTVV.

The chain joins TRBV11-1 to TRBJ1-1, with D possibly TRBD1 on 5 matching bases. Trimming pared 6 bases from V and 0 bases from J, leaving 11 bases between. CDR3 length: 14 amino acids. CDR1 is SGHAT, CDR2 FQDESV, per germline (reference sequence). The CDR3 DNA is TGTGCCAGCAGACCGACAGCCCTGAACACTGAAGCTTTCTTT. Protein product: CASRPTALNTEAFF.

The chain uses TRBV6-1 and TRBJ1-5, with TRBD1 identical over 9 bases. The V gene end was trimmed by 1 base and the J gene end by 6 bases; junction bases not matched to a gene: 4. The germline V gene encodes CDR1 MNHNS and CDR2 SASEGT. The CDR3 has 15 residues. In DNA, the CDR3 is TGTGCCAGCAGTGAAGGGACAGGGGAATCTCAGCCCCAGCATTTT. The encoded protein is CASSEGTGESQPQHF.

The rearrangement joins TRBV13 to TRBJ2-3; 10 bases match TRBD2. CDR1 PRHDT and CDR2 FYEKMQ come from the germline V gene (reference sequence). This CDR3 contains 20 residues. The V gene end was trimmed by 5 bases and the J gene end by 0 bases; junction bases not matched to a gene: 17. DNA of the CDR3: TGTGCCAGCAGCCTCGTGGCCGAGCGGGAGGGTTCGTCTAGCACAGATACGCAGTATTTT. Its protein is CASSLVAEREGSSSTDTQYF.

The chain employs TRBV11-2 and TRBJ2-2; 10 nucleotides line up with TRBD1. Germline V gene lookup returns CDR1 SGHAT and CDR2 FQNNGV. V shed 1 base, J shed 4 bases, and the junction held 3 bases outside the gene matches. The CDR3 has 16 residues. CDR3 coding DNA: TGTGCCAGCAGCTTAGGGACAGGGGGTTTCACCGGGGAGCTGTTTTTT. Amino acids: CASSLGTGGFTGELFF.

This clone was detected once. The chain couples TRBV6-5 to TRBJ2-3; 7 nucleotides align to TRBD2. Trimming removed 4 bases from V and 2 bases from J; junction bases left unmatched: 6. The CDR3 is made up of 15 amino acids. The germline CDR1 and CDR2 sequences are MNHEY and SVGAGI. The CDR3 sequence is CASSLTSPDTDTQYF. CDR3 nucleotides: TGTGCCAGCAGTTTGACTAGCCCCGACACAGATACGCAGTATTTT.

The genes are TRBV11-3 and TRBJ1-1, with D possibly TRBD1 on 6 matching bases. V lost 5 bases and J 2 bases, leaving 18 bases between the germline ends. This CDR3 is built from 16 residues. Germline lookup yields CDR1 SGHNT and CDR2 YENEEA. CDR3 nucleotides: TGTGCCAGCAGCCTCCTCCGGGGGGGCGTTAACACTGAAGCTTTCTTT. Its protein product is CASSLLRGGVNTEAFF.

The rearrangement links TRBV15 to TRBJ1-1; the match to TRBD1 covers 11 bases. The CDR3 has 15 amino acids. Germline trimming cut 1 base from V and 5 bases from J; bases unmatched to any gene: 3. Germline CDR1 reads LNHNV; CDR2 reads YYDKDF (reference sequence). Here the CDR3 DNA reads TGTGCCACCAGCAGAGGGGACAGGGGGAAGACTGAAGCTTTCTTT. Translating it yields CATSRGDRGKTEAFF. Using reference TRBV15 and TRBJ1-1 for the parts outside the CDR3, the full variable domain is DAMVIQNPRYQVTQFGKPVTLSCSQTLNHNVMYWYQQKSSQAPKLLFHYYDKDFNNEADTPDNFQSRRPNTSFCFLDIRSPGLGDTAMYLCATSRGDRGKTEAFFGQGTRLTVV.

The rearrangement links TRBV6-1 to TRBJ2-2; 9 bases are shared with TRBD2. The germline CDR1 and CDR2 sequences are MNHNS and SASEGT. V lost 6 bases to trimming and J lost 8 bases; unmatched junction nucleotides: 7. The CDR3 extends over 14 amino acids. This CDR3 is CASRPGLAGGELFF. CDR3 DNA: TGTGCCAGCAGGCCGGGACTAGCCGGGGGGGAGCTGTTTTTT.

The gene calls are TRBV27 and TRBJ2-7; D perhaps matches TRBD2 (6 bases). The CDR3 length is 12 residues. CDR1 is MNHEY and CDR2 is SMNVEV in the germline V gene (reference sequence). Trimming stripped 3 bases from V and 6 bases from J, with 9 bases between. CDR3 residues: CASSFGGGEQYF. The CDR3 nucleotides are TGTGCCAGCAGTTTCGGGGGAGGCGAGCAGTACTTC.

The chain joins TRBV6-6 to TRBJ2-2, with a tentative D call TRBD2 (7 bases). The CDR3 sequence is 16 residues long. Per germline, CDR1 MNHNY and CDR2 SVGAGI (reference sequence). Trimming shortened V by 7 bases and J by 5 bases, and 20 bases separated the two germline ends. The CDR3 DNA sequence: TGTGCCAGCATCCTCGGAGGGGGGGCGAGTACCGGGGAGCTGTTTTTT. It specifies CASILGGGASTGELFF.

The CDR3 nucleotides are TGCGCCAGCAGCTTGGACCCAGGAGGAAGTGAAAAACTGTTTTTT. Encoded protein: CASSLDPGGSEKLFF. The J gene is TRBJ1-4, the V gene TRBV5-1; D call uncertain. CDR1 and CDR2 (germline): SGHRS, YFSETQ. This CDR3 is built from 15 residues. With 0 bases removed from V and 7 bases from J, the gap between germline ends came to 13 bases.

CDR3 bases: TGTGCCAGCAGAACACCGAACACTGAAGCTTTCTTT. Translation gives CASRTPNTEAFF. The V call is TRBV5-4, the J call TRBJ1-1; D uncertain. The CDR3 is 12 residues long. V was shortened by 5 bases and J by 1 base, with 6 bases between the two germline ends. CDR1 is SGHNT, CDR2 YYREEE, per germline (reference sequence).

The gene calls are TRBV27 and TRBJ2-7, with TRBD1 matching 8 bases. After removal of 0 bases from V and 2 bases from J, the junction contained 3 bases not matched to a gene. Germline V gene data show CDR1 as MNHEY and CDR2 as SMNVEV (reference sequence). The CDR3 runs 15 residues. In DNA form, the CDR3 reads TGTGCCAGCAGTTTATCCGGGACAGGCCCCTACGAGCAGTACTTC. This gives the protein CASSLSGTGPYEQYF.

The rearrangement links TRBV6-1 to TRBJ2-7, with 9 nucleotides matching TRBD2. The CDR3 runs 14 residues. Germline V gene lookup returns CDR1 MNHNS and CDR2 SASEGT. V shed 8 bases, J shed 9 bases, and the junction held 14 bases outside the gene matches. The DNA of the CDR3 is TGTGCCAGCTCCGGGACTAGCCCCTTCGGCTGGCAGTACGTC. Amino acids: CASSGTSPFGWQYV.

The J gene is TRBJ1-2, the V gene TRBV27; the match to TRBD1 covers 10 bases. Germline CDR1 MNHEY, CDR2 SMNVEV (reference sequence). The CDR3 is made up of 15 amino acids. V shed 5 bases, J shed 1 base, and the junction held 4 bases outside the gene matches. The DNA of the CDR3 is TGTGCCAGCAGTCCCTGGGACAGGGGTAACTATGGCTACACCTTC. Amino acid sequence: CASSPWDRGNYGYTF.

The chain uses TRBV29-1 and TRBJ2-1; D call uncertain. This CDR3 has 12 amino acids. The germline CDR1 and CDR2 sequences are SQVTM and ANQGSEA. V shed 3 bases and J shed 7 bases, with 10 bases lying between them. CDR3 sequence: CSVESSRNEQFF. The DNA for the CDR3 is TGCAGCGTTGAGAGTTCTAGGAATGAGCAGTTCTTC.

V gene TRBV2 combines with J gene TRBJ2-3; 9 nucleotides line up with TRBD2. Trimming removed 6 bases from V and 2 bases from J; junction bases left unmatched: 3. Germline V gene sequence: CDR1 SNHLY, CDR2 FYNNEI. The CDR3 has 14 residues. CDR3 sequence reads: CASRRLAVTDTQYF. The CDR3 DNA sequence: TGTGCCAGCAGGAGACTAGCGGTCACAGATACGCAGTATTTT.

The rearrangement joins TRBV7-2 to TRBJ2-5, with D perhaps TRBD2 (6 bases). The germline V gene has CDR1 SGHTA and CDR2 FQGNSA. The CDR3 covers 14 residues. V lost 3 bases, J lost 2 bases, and 10 bases lay in between. CDR3 in amino acids: CASSFRGTQETQYF. For the CDR3, the DNA is TGTGCCAGCAGCTTCCGCGGGACTCAAGAGACCCAGTACTTC.

This chain's CDR3 is CASSPRAGTGGNTIYF. For the CDR3, the DNA is TGTGCCAGCAGCCCACGAGCTGGGACAGGGGGAAACACCATATATTTT. The chain uses TRBV9 and TRBJ1-3, with 9 positions matching TRBD1. This CDR3 region has 16 residues. CDR1 is SGDLS and CDR2 is YYNGEE in the germline V gene. Trimming cost V 4 bases and J 4 bases; bases outside gene matches: 9.

The chain uses TRBV15 and TRBJ1-3, with no clear D. V lost 2 bases and J 4 bases, leaving 9 bases between the germline ends. Germline CDR1 reads LNHNV; CDR2 reads YYDKDF (reference sequence). The CDR3 covers 14 residues. CDR3 nucleotide sequence: TGTGCCACCAGCAGAACTATAGGAGGAAACACCATATATTTT. As protein: CATSRTIGGNTIYF. The variable domain in full, with the rest retrieved from reference TRBV15 and TRBJ1-3, is DAMVIQNPRYQVTQFGKPVTLSCSQTLNHNVMYWYQQKSSQAPKLLFHYYDKDFNNEADTPDNFQSRRPNTSFCFLDIRSPGLGDTAMYLCATSRTIGGNTIYFGEGSWLTVV.

The chain joins TRBV2 to TRBJ1-5; 9 nucleotides agree with TRBD1. The trim removed 6 bases at V and 2 bases at J, leaving 5 bases unmatched. Germline lookup yields CDR1 SNHLY and CDR2 FYNNEI. This CDR3 has 15 residues. CDR3 amino acids: CASRGDRVGNQPQHF. The DNA for the CDR3 is TGTGCCAGCAGGGGGGACAGGGTGGGCAATCAGCCCCAGCATTTT.

The J gene is TRBJ1-2, the V gene TRBV29-1; a possible D gene is TRBD1 (5 bases). The CDR3 extends over 13 amino acids. CDR1 SQVTM and CDR2 ANQGSEA come from the germline V gene. Trimming stripped 3 bases from V and 4 bases from J, with 12 bases between. The CDR3 sequence: CSVEVDSLYGYTF. The CDR3 nucleotides are TGCAGCGTTGAGGTTGACAGTCTCTATGGCTACACCTTC.

The chain carries TRBV27 and TRBJ1-1; TRBD1 matches 9 bases. Per germline, CDR1 MNHEY and CDR2 SMNVEV (reference sequence). The CDR3 loop spans 14 amino acids. V was pared by 5 bases and J by 11 bases, with 12 bases of the junction left unmatched. The CDR3 is CASSPNNRGLTAFF. DNA for the CDR3: TGTGCCAGCAGTCCCAACAACAGGGGGCTTACGGCTTTCTTT.

The rearrangement links TRBV19 to TRBJ2-1; 10 bases are shared with TRBD2. This CDR3 spans 15 amino acids. V was clipped by 2 bases and J by 6 bases; unmatched bases: 4. Per germline, CDR1 LNHDA and CDR2 SQIVND (reference sequence). CDR3 region: CASSILAGVLNEQFF. Written as DNA, the CDR3 is TGTGCCAGTAGTATACTAGCGGGAGTTCTCAATGAGCAGTTCTTC.

The rearrangement links TRBV5-6 to TRBJ2-6, with TRBD1 matching over 8 bases. Germline V CDR1 and CDR2: SGHDT, YYEEEE. V shed 2 bases and J 4 bases; nucleotides not matched to a gene: 2. This CDR3 comprises 15 residues. CDR3 loop: CASSFRGLGANVLTF. CDR3 DNA sequence: TGTGCCAGCAGCTTCAGGGGGCTGGGGGCCAACGTCCTGACTTTC.

The chain joins TRBV5-5 to TRBJ2-1; the match to TRBD2 covers 11 bases. The length of the CDR3 is 15 residues. Per the germline V gene, CDR1 is SGHKS and CDR2 is YYEKEE (reference sequence). Trimming took 2 bases from V and 6 from J; bases not matched to a gene: 4. The CDR3 nucleotides read TGTGCCAGCAGCTTAACACTAGCGGGAGTCAATGAGCAGTTCTTC. It encodes CASSLTLAGVNEQFF.